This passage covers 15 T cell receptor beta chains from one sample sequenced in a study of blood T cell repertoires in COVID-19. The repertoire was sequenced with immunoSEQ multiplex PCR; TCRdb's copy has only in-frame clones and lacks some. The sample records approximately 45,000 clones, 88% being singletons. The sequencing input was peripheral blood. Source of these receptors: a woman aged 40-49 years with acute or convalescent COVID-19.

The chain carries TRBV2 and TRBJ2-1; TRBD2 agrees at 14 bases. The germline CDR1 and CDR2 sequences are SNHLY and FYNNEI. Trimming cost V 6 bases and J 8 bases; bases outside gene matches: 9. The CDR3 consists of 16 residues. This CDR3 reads CASRGRLAGGRDEQFF. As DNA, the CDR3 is TGTGCCAGCAGGGGACGACTAGCGGGAGGGCGGGATGAGCAGTTCTTC.

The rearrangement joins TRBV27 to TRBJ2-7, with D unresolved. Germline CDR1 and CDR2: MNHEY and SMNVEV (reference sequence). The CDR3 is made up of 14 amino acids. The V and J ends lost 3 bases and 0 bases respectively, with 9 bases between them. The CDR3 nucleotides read TGTGCCAGCAGTTTCGGAGAGGACTCCTACGAGCAGTACTTC. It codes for CASSFGEDSYEQYF.

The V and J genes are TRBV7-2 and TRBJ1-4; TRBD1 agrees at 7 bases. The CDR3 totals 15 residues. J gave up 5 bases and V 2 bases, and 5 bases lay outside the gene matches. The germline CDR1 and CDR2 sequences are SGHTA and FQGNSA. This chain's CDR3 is CASSLRRDRNEKLFF. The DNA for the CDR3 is TGTGCCAGCAGCTTAAGAAGGGACAGAAATGAAAAACTGTTTTTT.

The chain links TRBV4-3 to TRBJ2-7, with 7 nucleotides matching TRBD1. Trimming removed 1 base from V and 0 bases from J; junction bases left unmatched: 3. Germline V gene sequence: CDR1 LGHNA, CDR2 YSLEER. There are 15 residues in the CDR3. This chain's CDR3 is CASSQGTGHSYEQYF. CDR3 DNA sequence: TGCGCCAGCAGCCAAGGGACAGGACACTCCTACGAGCAGTACTTC.

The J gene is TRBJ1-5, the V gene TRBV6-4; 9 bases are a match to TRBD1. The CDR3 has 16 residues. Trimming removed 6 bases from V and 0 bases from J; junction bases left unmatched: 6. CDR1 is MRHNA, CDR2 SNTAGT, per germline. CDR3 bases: TGTGCCAGCAGCCTGACAGGGGGGAATAGCAATCAGCCCCAGCATTTT. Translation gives CASSLTGGNSNQPQHF.

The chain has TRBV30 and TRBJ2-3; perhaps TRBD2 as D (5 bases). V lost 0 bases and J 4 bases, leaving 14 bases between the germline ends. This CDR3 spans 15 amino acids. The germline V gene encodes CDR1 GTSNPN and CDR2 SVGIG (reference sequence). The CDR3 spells CAWSVFPGSPDTQYF. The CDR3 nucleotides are TGTGCCTGGAGTGTATTCCCGGGGTCCCCAGATACGCAGTATTTT.

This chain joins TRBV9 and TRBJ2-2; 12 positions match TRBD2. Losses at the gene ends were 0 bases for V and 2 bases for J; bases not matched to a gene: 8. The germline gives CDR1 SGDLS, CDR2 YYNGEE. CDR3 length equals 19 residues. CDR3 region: CASSVVGLAGGINTGELFF. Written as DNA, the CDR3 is TGTGCCAGCAGCGTAGTCGGGCTAGCGGGGGGGATTAACACCGGGGAGCTGTTTTTT. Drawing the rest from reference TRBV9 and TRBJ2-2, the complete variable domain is DSGVTQTPKHLITATGQRVTLRCSPRSGDLSVYWYQQSLDQGLQFLIQYYNGEERAKGNILERFSAQQFPDLHSELNLSSLELGDSALYFCASSVVGLAGGINTGELFFGEGSRLTVL.

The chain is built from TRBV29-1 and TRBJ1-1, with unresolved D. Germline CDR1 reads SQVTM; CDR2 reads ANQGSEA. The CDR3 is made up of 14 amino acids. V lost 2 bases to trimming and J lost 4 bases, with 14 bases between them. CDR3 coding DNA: TGCAGCGTTGAACTTGGAGGAAAGGGCACTGAAGCTTTCTTT. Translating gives CSVELGGKGTEAFF.

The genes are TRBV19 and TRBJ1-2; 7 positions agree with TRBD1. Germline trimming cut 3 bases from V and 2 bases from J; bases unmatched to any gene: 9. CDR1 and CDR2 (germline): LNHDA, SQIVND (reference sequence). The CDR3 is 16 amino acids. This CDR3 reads CASSIPQGMSNYGYTF. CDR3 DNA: TGTGCCAGTAGTATCCCACAGGGGATGAGCAACTATGGCTACACCTTC.

The CDR3 reads CASSLMLRSGELFF. The CDR3 DNA follows: TGTGCCAGCAGTTTAATGTTGAGATCCGGGGAGCTGTTTTTT. The chain uses TRBV27 and TRBJ2-2; D call uncertain. Looked up from germline, CDR1 is MNHEY and CDR2 is SMNVEV (reference sequence). Deletions cut 2 bases from V and 6 bases from J, with 10 bases between. This CDR3 is 14 amino acids long.

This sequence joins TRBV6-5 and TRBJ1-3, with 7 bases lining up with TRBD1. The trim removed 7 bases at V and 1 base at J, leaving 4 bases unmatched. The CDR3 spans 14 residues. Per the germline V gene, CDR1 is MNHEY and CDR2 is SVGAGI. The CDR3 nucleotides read TGTGCCAGCACCCAGGGGGGTTCTGGAAACACCATATATTTT. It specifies CASTQGGSGNTIYF.

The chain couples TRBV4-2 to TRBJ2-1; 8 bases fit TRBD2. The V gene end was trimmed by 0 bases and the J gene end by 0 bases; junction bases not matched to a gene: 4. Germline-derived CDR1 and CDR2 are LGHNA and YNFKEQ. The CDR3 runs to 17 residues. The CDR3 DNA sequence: TGTGCCAGCAGCCAAGACCTAAGCGGGAGCTCCTACAATGAGCAGTTCTTC. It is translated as CASSQDLSGSSYNEQFF.

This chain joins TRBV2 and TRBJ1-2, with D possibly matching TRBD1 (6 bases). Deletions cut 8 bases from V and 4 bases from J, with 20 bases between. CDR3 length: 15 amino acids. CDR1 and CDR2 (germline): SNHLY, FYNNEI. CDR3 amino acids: CASSYQQGHGYGYTF. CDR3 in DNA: TGTGCCAGCTCCTACCAACAGGGCCACGGCTATGGCTACACCTTC.

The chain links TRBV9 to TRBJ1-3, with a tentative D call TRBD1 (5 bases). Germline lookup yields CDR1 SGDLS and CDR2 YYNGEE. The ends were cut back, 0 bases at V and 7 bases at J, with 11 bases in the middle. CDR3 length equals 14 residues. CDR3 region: CASSVGSGVNTIYF. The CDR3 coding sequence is TGTGCCAGCAGCGTAGGCTCGGGGGTTAACACCATATATTTT.

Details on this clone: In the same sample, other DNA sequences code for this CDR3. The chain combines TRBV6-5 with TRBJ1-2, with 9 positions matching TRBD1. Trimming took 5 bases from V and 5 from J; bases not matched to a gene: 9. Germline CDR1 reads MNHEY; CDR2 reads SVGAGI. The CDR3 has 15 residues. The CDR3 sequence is CASSLLGQGLYGYTF. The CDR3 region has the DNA TGTGCCAGCAGTCTGCTGGGACAGGGACTTTATGGCTACACCTTC.